A selection of T cell receptor beta chains follows, all from one sample in a study of blood T cells in healthy people across ages. TCRdb fed the 5' RACE reads into MiXCR, producing one record per CDR3 protein. The table includes over 600,000 distinct CDR3 sequences, less than 60% detected once. The sequencing input was blood. These receptors were collected from an older man in good health. Each CDR3 is given with its conserved first and last residue. D genes are given only for firm matches. A clone size is listed for some rows: how often the clone was seen (once, few, many), or a class if it is expanded.

j_call: TRBJ1-1; clone_size: NA; v_call: TRBV5-1; d_call: TRBD1; cdr3_aa: CTSTAGQGIGNTEAFF; cdr3_nt: TGCACCAGCACCGCCGGACAGGGGATAGGGAACACTGAAGCTTTCTTT
j_call: TRBJ2-1; clone_size: few; v_call: TRBV3-1; d_call: TRBD2; cdr3_aa: CASSGNRLANEQFF; cdr3_nt: TGTGCCAGCAGCGGTAATAGACTAGCCAATGAGCAGTTCTTC
j_call: TRBJ2-5; clone_size: few; v_call: TRBV20-1; d_call: NA; cdr3_aa: CSAIGDKQYF; cdr3_nt: TGCAGTGCTATAGGGGACAAGCAGTACTTC
j_call: TRBJ2-7; clone_size: NA; v_call: TRBV12-3/TRBV12-4; d_call: NA; cdr3_aa: CASSLRAPTIKTYEQYF; cdr3_nt: TGTGCCAGCAGTTTACGGGCCCCAACTATCAAGACCTACGAGCAGTACTTC
j_call: TRBJ1-2; clone_size: NA; v_call: TRBV6-5; d_call: NA; cdr3_aa: CASSTFRGYGYTF; cdr3_nt: TGTGCCAGCAGTACCTTCAGGGGTTATGGCTACACCTTC
j_call: TRBJ2-2; clone_size: NA; v_call: TRBV9; d_call: NA; cdr3_aa: CASSYGGEGGRPSGELFF; cdr3_nt: TGTGCCAGCAGCTATGGCGGTGAGGGGGGCCGCCCCAGCGGGGAGCTGTTTTTT
j_call: TRBJ2-1; clone_size: many; v_call: TRBV20-1; d_call: TRBD2; cdr3_aa: CSASSLERLAGRAYNEQFF; cdr3_nt: TGCAGTGCTAGTTCCTTGGAGAGACTAGCGGGACGAGCCTACAATGAGCAGTTCTTC
j_call: TRBJ2-1; clone_size: NA; v_call: TRBV28; d_call: NA; cdr3_aa: CASRLPAGLHYSNEQFF; cdr3_nt: TGTGCCAGCAGGTTACCAGCCGGGCTCCATTACAGTAATGAGCAGTTCTTC
j_call: TRBJ2-7; clone_size: many; v_call: TRBV20-1; d_call: NA; cdr3_aa: CSARPGHHSYEQYF; cdr3_nt: TGCAGTGCCCGACCGGGACACCATTCCTACGAGCAGTACTTC
j_call: TRBJ1-2; clone_size: NA; v_call: TRBV7-2; d_call: TRBD1; cdr3_aa: CASSLEYRGSGYTF; cdr3_nt: TGTGCCAGCAGCTTAGAATACAGGGGAAGTGGCTACACCTTC
j_call: TRBJ2-1; clone_size: few; v_call: TRBV5-1; d_call: NA; cdr3_aa: CASRLGPTNEQFF; cdr3_nt: TGCGCCAGCAGACTAGGACCGACGAATGAGCAGTTCTTC
j_call: TRBJ2-1; clone_size: few; v_call: TRBV30; d_call: NA; cdr3_aa: CAWKEGPYNEQFF; cdr3_nt: TGTGCCTGGAAGGAAGGCCCCTACAATGAGCAGTTCTTC
j_call: TRBJ2-5; clone_size: NA; v_call: TRBV11-2; d_call: NA; cdr3_aa: CASSYISRHAGRKTQYF; cdr3_nt: TGTGCCAGCAGCTACATTAGTCGGCACGCAGGACGTAAGACCCAGTACTTC
j_call: TRBJ2-3; clone_size: NA; v_call: TRBV11-2; d_call: NA; cdr3_aa: CASSLERATTDTQYF; cdr3_nt: TGTGCCAGCAGCTTGGAGCGGGCAACCACAGATACGCAGTATTTT
j_call: TRBJ2-1; clone_size: once; v_call: TRBV28; d_call: NA; cdr3_aa: CASTSSLLRQQFF; cdr3_nt: TGTGCCAGCACCTCTTCCCTCCTTCGTCAGCAGTTCTTC
j_call: TRBJ2-1; clone_size: many; v_call: TRBV7-3; d_call: TRBD2; cdr3_aa: CASSWTSGSIYEQFF; cdr3_nt: TGTGCCAGCAGCTGGACTAGCGGGAGCATCTATGAGCAGTTCTTC
j_call: TRBJ2-2; clone_size: few; v_call: TRBV11-2; d_call: TRBD2; cdr3_aa: CASSPGGIAGDVFGSTGELFF; cdr3_nt: TGTGCCAGCAGCCCCGGAGGGATAGCGGGAGATGTTTTTGGGAGCACCGGGGAGCTGTTTTTT
j_call: TRBJ2-3; clone_size: NA; v_call: TRBV5-4; d_call: TRBD2; cdr3_aa: CASRMGTSGSTDTQYF; cdr3_nt: TGTGCCAGCAGAATGGGAACTAGCGGGAGCACAGATACGCAGTATTTT
j_call: TRBJ1-2; clone_size: NA; v_call: TRBV6-6; d_call: NA; cdr3_aa: CAAGPSNYGYTF; cdr3_nt: TGTGCCGCAGGGCCTTCTAACTATGGCTACACCTTC
j_call: TRBJ2-1; clone_size: NA; v_call: TRBV7-3; d_call: TRBD2; cdr3_aa: CASSLTWREGTSGQFF; cdr3_nt: TGTGCCAGCAGCTTAACGTGGCGGGAGGGGACCTCGGGGCAGTTCTTC
j_call: TRBJ2-3; clone_size: NA; v_call: TRBV4-3; d_call: NA; cdr3_aa: CASSQDPGVGDTQYF; cdr3_nt: TGCGCCAGCAGCCAAGATCCGGGGGTGGGTGATACGCAGTATTTT
j_call: TRBJ1-2; clone_size: NA; v_call: TRBV14; d_call: NA; cdr3_aa: CASSPERFNYGYTF; cdr3_nt: TGTGCCAGCAGCCCCGAGAGGTTCAACTATGGCTACACCTTC
j_call: TRBJ2-7; clone_size: few; v_call: TRBV7-9; d_call: TRBD1; cdr3_aa: CASRTTGVYEQYF; cdr3_nt: TGTGCCAGCAGGACTACAGGGGTCTACGAGCAGTACTTC
j_call: TRBJ2-1; clone_size: few; v_call: TRBV12-5; d_call: NA; cdr3_aa: CASGTDNEQFF; cdr3_nt: TGTGCTAGTGGTACCGACAATGAGCAGTTCTTC
j_call: TRBJ1-1; clone_size: few; v_call: TRBV15; d_call: NA; cdr3_aa: CATSMTPETEAFF; cdr3_nt: TGTGCCACCAGTATGACACCCGAGACTGAAGCTTTCTTT
j_call: TRBJ2-1; clone_size: few; v_call: TRBV20-1; d_call: TRBD2; cdr3_aa: CSARDPSGSDEQFF; cdr3_nt: TGCAGTGCTAGAGACCCTAGCGGGAGCGATGAGCAGTTCTTC
j_call: TRBJ2-2; clone_size: few; v_call: TRBV24-1; d_call: TRBD2; cdr3_aa: CATSGLREGVTGELFF; cdr3_nt: TGTGCCACCAGTGGATTGCGGGAGGGCGTCACCGGGGAGCTGTTTTTT
j_call: TRBJ2-5; clone_size: once; v_call: TRBV20-1; d_call: NA; cdr3_aa: CSARRAPETQYF; cdr3_nt: TGCAGTGCTAGGCGGGCCCCAGAGACCCAGTACTTC